Below are 28 T cell receptor beta chains sequenced from a single sample in a study of blood T cell repertoires in COVID-19. Method: immunoSEQ multiplex PCR; TCRdb's copy keeps in-frame clones and lacks some. This table holds 350,000 to 400,000 clones, around 87% found once. The sample consisted of PBMCs or T cells enriched from blood (not recorded which). The receptors were sampled from a young man who had recovered from COVID-19.

The gene calls are TRBV7-3 and TRBJ2-7; 7 positions match TRBD1. The V segment lost 5 bases and the J segment 2 bases; nucleotides outside the gene matches: 6. The CDR3 covers 14 residues. The V gene's germline CDR1 is SGHTA and CDR2 FQGTGA. This CDR3 reads CASSQGVGTYEQYF. The CDR3 DNA reads as TGTGCCAGCAGCCAGGGGGTGGGAACCTACGAGCAGTACTTC.

The chain carries TRBV5-5 and TRBJ1-3; 8 bases are a match to TRBD1. The V and J ends lost 5 bases and 5 bases, in that order; junction bases with no gene match: 3. This CDR3 comprises 13 residues. Germline loops: CDR1 SGHKS, CDR2 YYEKEE (reference sequence). The CDR3 sequence: CASRTGVRNTIYF. For the CDR3, the DNA is TGTGCCAGCAGGACAGGGGTTCGAAACACCATATATTTT.

This clone appeared a single time. The CDR3 loop is CASSLPQGAGSPLHF. CDR3 in DNA: TGTGCCAGCAGCTTGCCACAGGGGGCTGGTTCACCCCTCCACTTT. The chain is built from TRBV5-5 and TRBJ1-6; TRBD1 matches 9 bases. The CDR3 consists of 15 residues. Germline V gene data show CDR1 as SGHKS and CDR2 as YYEKEE (reference sequence). Trimming at V came to 1 base and at J to 9 bases, leaving 5 bases not matched to a gene. Based on the CDR3 plus reference TRBV5-5 and TRBJ1-6, the full variable domain is DAGVTQSPTHLIKTRGQQVTLRCSPISGHKSVSWYQQVLGQGPQFIFQYYEKEERGRGNFPDRFSARQFPNYSSELNVNALLLGDSALYLCASSLPQGAGSPLHFGNGTRLTVT.

The chain joins TRBV27 to TRBJ1-2, with 7 bases fitting TRBD1. The germline CDR1 and CDR2 sequences are MNHEY and SMNVEV (reference sequence). The CDR3 consists of 16 residues. The V and J ends lost 3 bases and 3 bases, in that order; junction bases with no gene match: 10. The DNA for the CDR3 is TGTGCCAGCAGTTTCGGCACAGGGGATTTCGACTATGGCTACACCTTC. Protein: CASSFGTGDFDYGYTF.

This clone was detected once. The V call is TRBV13, the J call TRBJ1-2, with 7 bases matching TRBD1. Germline CDR1 is PRHDT and CDR2 is FYEKMQ (reference sequence). V shed 4 bases, J shed 0 bases, and the junction held 5 bases outside the gene matches. There are 15 residues in the CDR3. As DNA, the CDR3 is TGTGCCAGCAGCTCCAGACAGGGCCCTAACTATGGCTACACCTTC. It specifies CASSSRQGPNYGYTF.

J is TRBJ2-1 and V is TRBV6-4, with 11 bases that match TRBD2. Germline values: CDR1 MRHNA, CDR2 SNTAGT. The CDR3 totals 16 residues. The J segment lost 9 bases and the V segment lost 3 bases, leaving 10 bases of the junction unmatched. The CDR3 loop is CASSEISGGAFREQFF. The CDR3 DNA reads as TGTGCCAGCAGTGAGATTAGCGGGGGGGCTTTTCGTGAGCAGTTCTTC.

The V gene is TRBV11-2, the J gene TRBJ1-2, with 8 nucleotides matching TRBD1. CDR1 is SGHAT, CDR2 FQNNGV, per germline. The V gene end was trimmed by 2 bases and the J gene end by 7 bases; junction bases not matched to a gene: 9. CDR3 length equals 15 residues. The DNA of the CDR3 is TGTGCCAGCAGCTTAATAAGAGGACAGGGAGGTGGCTACACCTTC. This encodes CASSLIRGQGGGYTF. The full variable domain, rest sourced from reference TRBV11-2 and TRBJ1-2, is EAGVAQSPRYKIIEKRQSVAFWCNPISGHATLYWYQQILGQGPKLLIQFQNNGVVDDSQLPKDRFSAERLKGVDSTLKIQPAKLEDSAVYLCASSLIRGQGGGYTFGSGTRLTVV.

The rearrangement joins TRBV18 to TRBJ1-2; D is ambiguous. Germline CDR1 and CDR2: KGHSH and LQKENI. This CDR3 contains 13 residues. Trimming shortened V by 3 bases and J by 5 bases, and 10 bases separated the two germline ends. CDR3 residues: CASSPGVDYGYTF. DNA of the CDR3: TGTGCCAGCTCACCCGGGGTCGATTATGGCTACACCTTC.

This chain connects TRBV15 to TRBJ1-1; the match to TRBD1 covers 8 bases. The CDR3 has 14 amino acids. The ends lost 5 bases at V and 7 bases at J; junction bases unmatched: 9. The germline CDR1 and CDR2 sequences are LNHNV and YYDKDF (reference sequence). The CDR3 bases are TGTGCCACCAGCCAAGACAGGGGCGGGAATGAAGCTTTCTTT. Its translation: CATSQDRGGNEAFF.

The V and J genes are TRBV11-2 and TRBJ2-7; D is perhaps TRBD2 (5 bases). V was trimmed by 1 base and J by 4 bases, leaving 11 bases between them. The CDR3 sequence is 14 residues long. In germline, CDR1 is SGHAT, CDR2 FQNNGV. CDR3 DNA sequence: TGTGCCAGCAGCTTAGGAGGGAGCCCTTACGAGCAGTACTTC. Its translation is CASSLGGSPYEQYF.

This clone was picked up one time. The chain recombines TRBV18 with TRBJ1-4; D perhaps matches TRBD1 (6 bases). V dropped 4 bases and J dropped 8 bases, with 20 bases sitting between them. Germline CDR1 and CDR2: KGHSH and LQKENI. The CDR3 sequence is 16 residues long. In DNA form, the CDR3 reads TGTGCCAGCTCACTAAACGTTGGGCAGGGGAGCGAAAAACTGTTTTTT. It translates to CASSLNVGQGSEKLFF.

The chain is built from TRBV5-4 and TRBJ2-5; TRBD1 matches at 10 bases. The trim removed 3 bases at V and 5 bases at J, leaving 10 bases unmatched. CDR3 length: 16 residues. Germline CDR1 SGHNT, CDR2 YYREEE (reference sequence). CDR3 sequence reads: CASSSAPRTGGETQYF. The DNA of the CDR3 is TGTGCCAGCAGCTCCGCCCCCAGGACAGGGGGGGAGACCCAGTACTTC.

This clone appeared once. V and J are TRBV4-1 and TRBJ2-3, with a possible D match to TRBD2 (5 bases). V was shortened by 0 bases and J by 0 bases, with 19 bases between the two germline ends. The germline V gene encodes CDR1 MGHRA and CDR2 YSYEKL. The CDR3 runs 19 residues. The CDR3 DNA is TGCGCCAGCAGCCAAGATTATGGCGGCGGAGGTTATAGCACAGATACGCAGTATTTT. This translates into CASSQDYGGGGYSTDTQYF.

This clone was counted a single time. The chain links TRBV6-2 or TRBV6-3 to TRBJ1-1; 7 positions agree with TRBD1. Germline CDR1 and CDR2: MNHEY and SVGEGT. After removal of 4 bases from V and 1 base from J, the junction contained 6 bases not matched to a gene. This CDR3 has 15 residues. CDR3 DNA: TGTGCCAGCAGTTGGTCCGGGACAGAGAACACTGAAGCTTTCTTT. Its translation is CASSWSGTENTEAFF.

CDR3 sequence: CASSRQGTNQPQHF. CDR3 in DNA: TGTGCCAGCAGCCGACAGGGTACTAATCAGCCCCAGCATTTT. The chain joins TRBV7-9 to TRBJ1-5; 7 nucleotides match TRBD1. Germline lookup yields CDR1 SEHNR and CDR2 FQNEAQ (reference sequence). Unmatched junction bases numbered 5, after V lost 5 bases and J lost 4 bases. The length of the CDR3 is 14 residues.

CDR3 residues: CASSPGQGASGANVLTF. DNA for the CDR3: TGTGCCAGCAGTCCGGGACAGGGGGCCTCTGGGGCCAACGTCCTGACTTTC. The chain has TRBV27 and TRBJ2-6, with 12 nucleotides matching TRBD1. The CDR3 totals 17 residues. Germline V CDR1 and CDR2: MNHEY, SMNVEV (reference sequence). V was clipped by 5 bases and J by 0 bases; unmatched bases: 2.

The chain carries TRBV3-1 (or the pseudogene TRBV3-2) and TRBJ1-3, with 8 bases matching TRBD1. Unmatched junction bases numbered 4, after V lost 4 bases and J lost 2 bases. This CDR3 comprises 15 residues. Germline assignment: CDR1 LGHDT and CDR2 YNNKEL (reference sequence). The DNA for the CDR3 is TGTGCCAGCAGCCGCCGGACAGGGACTGGAAACACCATATATTTT. This gives the protein CASSRRTGTGNTIYF.

V is TRBV14 and J is TRBJ1-5; tentative D call: TRBD1 (5 bases). V lost 6 bases and J 7 bases, leaving 10 bases between the germline ends. Germline loops: CDR1 SGHDN, CDR2 FVKESK. The CDR3 covers 12 residues. The chain's CDR3 is CASRQVVQPQHF. The CDR3 bases are TGTGCCAGCAGACAGGTCGTGCAGCCCCAGCATTTT. Combining the CDR3 with reference TRBV14 and TRBJ1-5 gives the whole variable domain EAGVTQFPSHSVIEKGQTVTLRCDPISGHDNLYWYRRVMGKEIKFLLHFVKESKQDESGMPNNRFLAERTGGTYSTLKVQPAELEDSGVYFCASRQVVQPQHFGDGTRLSIL.

The chain carries TRBV19 and TRBJ1-1; unclear D gene. The CDR3 consists of 12 residues. The V gene's germline CDR1 is LNHDA and CDR2 SQIVND (reference sequence). V lost 10 bases and J lost 5, with 14 bases in between. The CDR3 region has the DNA TGTGCCAAGGGAGGTTTGAGGACTGAAGCTTTCTTT. It translates to CAKGGLRTEAFF.

The chain uses TRBV7-9 and TRBJ2-1, with 10 bases fitting TRBD2. CDR1 and CDR2 from the germline V gene are SEHNR and FQNEAQ (reference sequence). The CDR3 runs to 14 residues. The trim removed 3 bases at V and 9 bases at J, leaving 5 bases unmatched. CDR3 coding DNA: TGTGCCAGCAGCTTGGGGACTAGCGTTAGTGAGCAGTTCTTC. This encodes CASSLGTSVSEQFF.

The gene calls are TRBV11-2 and TRBJ1-2; D is unresolved. The germline V and J ends were trimmed by 1 base and 7 bases, with 19 bases remaining between them. This CDR3 comprises 16 residues. Per germline, CDR1 SGHAT and CDR2 FQNNGV. CDR3 region: CASSLVSLRRSLGYTF. DNA for the CDR3: TGTGCCAGCAGCTTAGTATCCCTGAGGCGGAGCCTTGGCTACACCTTC.

The CDR3 DNA follows: TGTGTCGCGCGACAGGGGGCGAACGGCTACACCTTC. Protein: CVARQGANGYTF. V is TRBV12-3 or TRBV12-4 and J is TRBJ1-2; 10 bases match TRBD1. The CDR3 has 12 amino acids.

This clone showed up just a few times. The gene calls are TRBV9 and TRBJ2-5; 8 bases agree with TRBD2. The germline CDR1 and CDR2 sequences are SGDLS and YYNGEE. This CDR3 contains 14 residues. V lost 4 bases to trimming and J lost 4 bases; unmatched junction nucleotides: 6. The CDR3 DNA sequence: TGTGCCAGCAGCCCCCGAGCGGGAGTAGAGACCCAGTACTTC. This codes for CASSPRAGVETQYF.

The chain joins TRBV7-2 to TRBJ2-2; perhaps TRBD2 as D (5 bases). There are 14 residues in the CDR3. With 3 bases removed from V and 7 bases from J, the gap between germline ends came to 12 bases. Germline CDR1 SGHTA, CDR2 FQGNSA. CDR3 in amino acids: CASSLNHRGGELFF. The CDR3 region has the DNA TGTGCCAGCAGCTTGAACCACCGGGGCGGGGAGCTGTTTTTT.

The chain employs TRBV19 and TRBJ1-2, with D perhaps TRBD1 (5 bases). The CDR3 runs 14 residues. Trimming removed 6 bases at V and 4 bases at J, with 15 bases between. The germline CDR1 and CDR2 sequences are LNHDA and SQIVND (reference sequence). CDR3 sequence (DNA): TGTGCCAGTAGACTACCTGGGGGGGTCTATGGCTACACCTTC. It codes for CASRLPGGVYGYTF. Drawing the rest from reference TRBV19 and TRBJ1-2, the complete variable domain is DGGITQSPKYLFRKEGQNVTLSCEQNLNHDAMYWYRQDPGQGLRLIYYSQIVNDFQKGDIAEGYSVSREKKESFPLTVTSAQKNPTAFYLCASRLPGGVYGYTFGSGTRLTVV.

The chain employs TRBV28 and TRBJ1-6; the D is unclear. Germline V gene data show CDR1 as MDHEN and CDR2 as SYDVKM. The CDR3 runs 11 residues. V lost 7 bases and J lost 10, with 8 bases in between. As DNA, the CDR3 is TGTGCCAGCACCTCCAGGTCACCCCTCCACTTT. Its translation: CASTSRSPLHF.

This clone has only one observation. The DNA for the CDR3 is TGTGCCAGCAGTTCCACCTACGAGCAGTACTTC. This translates into CASSSTYEQYF. The chain couples TRBV25-1 to TRBJ2-7; D not resolved. Germline V gene lookup returns CDR1 MGHDK and CDR2 SYGVNS. Trimming took off 5 bases at V and 2 bases at J, with 4 bases between the two ends. This CDR3 has 11 residues.

The V gene is TRBV12-5, the J gene TRBJ1-5, with a tentative D call TRBD1 (5 bases). V gave up 3 bases and J gave up 4 bases, with 7 bases separating them. There are 13 residues in the CDR3. CDR1 LGHNT and CDR2 FRNRAP come from the germline V gene. This chain's CDR3 is CASGLKGNQPQHF. For the CDR3, the DNA is TGTGCTAGTGGTTTAAAGGGGAATCAGCCCCAGCATTTT.